These 15 T cell receptor beta chains share one sample of origin, sequenced in a study of blood T cells in healthy people across ages. Combining a sample-barcoded 5' primer with a J-beta primer mix, a second PCR ran for about 7 to 12 cycles. TCRdb re-called the 5' RACE reads through MiXCR, storing one row per CDR3 protein. This sample yields over 1,500,000 distinct CDR3 sequences, of which around half are seen a single time; roughly 2.1% belongs to the top ten. The sequencing input was blood. The receptors shown here come from a woman between 35 and 50 years old in good health.

The rearrangement joins TRBV7-9 to TRBJ2-5; D not certain. The germline V gene has CDR1 SEHNR and CDR2 FQNEAQ (reference sequence). Trimming cost V 1 base and J 5 bases, with 14 bases left between them. The CDR3 extends over 15 amino acids. The chain's CDR3 is CASSLDAALRETQYF. DNA for the CDR3: TGTGCCAGCAGCTTAGATGCAGCCCTGAGGGAGACCCAGTACTTC.

This clonotype was counted between two and nine times. This rearrangement joins TRBV7-2 to TRBJ1-5; TRBD1 might be the D (6 bases). The germline gives CDR1 SGHTA, CDR2 FQGNSA. V lost 2 bases and J 1 base, leaving 12 bases between the germline ends. This CDR3 is 16 amino acids long. The CDR3 protein is CASSLYPGASNQPQHF. CDR3 coding DNA: TGTGCCAGCAGCTTATACCCGGGGGCAAGCAATCAGCCCCAGCATTTT.

J is TRBJ1-1 and V is TRBV27; D gene unclear. V dropped 3 bases and J dropped 5 bases, with 10 bases sitting between them. Looked up from germline, CDR1 is MNHEY and CDR2 is SMNVEV (reference sequence). CDR3 length equals 13 residues. DNA of the CDR3: TGTGCCAGCAGTTTGAATCGGCAAACTGAAGCTTTCTTT. Protein product: CASSLNRQTEAFF.

The chain couples TRBV29-1 to TRBJ1-2; no definite D call. The germline CDR1 and CDR2 sequences are SQVTM and ANQGSEA. Trimming removed 0 bases from V and 5 bases from J, with 7 bases in between. This CDR3 is built from 12 residues. CDR3 loop: CSVEDLLYGYTF. The CDR3 nucleotides read TGCAGCGTTGAAGATCTCCTTTATGGCTACACCTTC.

Written as DNA, the CDR3 is TGCGCCAGCAGCCAAGAAGGAGTAGCGAGGAGCGATGAGCAGTTCTTC. It translates to CASSQEGVARSDEQFF. The chain combines TRBV4-1 with TRBJ2-1; maybe TRBD2 (5 bases). Germline CDR1 reads MGHRA; CDR2 reads YSYEKL. This CDR3 contains 16 residues. Trimming stripped 0 bases from V and 8 bases from J, with 17 bases between.

The chain carries TRBV6-2 or TRBV6-3 and TRBJ2-4, with D unclear. The DNA end lines up better with TRBJ2-7; the J call may be wrong. CDR1 and CDR2 from the germline V gene are MNHEY and SVGEGT. The length of the CDR3 is 14 residues. CDR3 region: CASSFQSMRSEQYF. The CDR3 DNA reads TGTGCCAGCAGTTTTCAGTCCATGAGGAGCGAGCAGTACTTC.

The rearrangement links TRBV5-5 to TRBJ2-1; 7 bases are a match to TRBD1. This CDR3 is built from 17 residues. The germline V gene has CDR1 SGHKS and CDR2 YYEKEE (reference sequence). Trimming at V came to 1 base and at J to 4 bases, leaving 11 bases not matched to a gene. The CDR3 DNA follows: TGTGCCAGCAGCTTGATGGGTAGGACAGGACGGTACAATGAGCAGTTCTTC. It encodes CASSLMGRTGRYNEQFF.

Only a few counts were recorded for this clonotype. The chain combines TRBV6-2 or TRBV6-3 with TRBJ2-5; D remains ambiguous. This CDR3 is 12 amino acids long. Germline V lookup: CDR1 MNHEY, CDR2 SVGEGT. The V gene lost 8 bases and the J gene lost 5 bases, with 12 bases spanning the gap. Here the CDR3 DNA reads TGTGCCAGCTCTTTGAGGTGGGAGACCCAGTACTTC. Amino acids: CASSLRWETQYF.

This clonotype was seen more than once but under ten times. This rearrangement joins TRBV6-1 to TRBJ2-5; 14 positions match TRBD2. V gave up 4 bases and J gave up 3 bases; unmatched junction bases: 4. Germline CDR1 reads MNHNS; CDR2 reads SASEGT. This CDR3 is 16 amino acids long. The CDR3 region has the DNA TGTGCCAGCAGTGCAGTGACTAGCGGGGGGGAAGAGACCCAGTACTTC. Its protein is CASSAVTSGGEETQYF.

V gene TRBV7-9 combines with J gene TRBJ2-3, with D possibly TRBD2 on 6 matching bases. Looked up from germline, CDR1 is SEHNR and CDR2 is FQNEAQ (reference sequence). V shed 8 bases and J shed 0 bases, with 12 bases lying between them. CDR3 length equals 14 residues. The CDR3 loop is CASLRGYSTDTQYF. The DNA for the CDR3 is TGTGCCAGCTTGCGGGGTTATAGCACAGATACGCAGTATTTT.

This chain connects TRBV6-2 or TRBV6-3 to TRBJ1-2, with TRBD1 matching 8 bases. Germline lookup yields CDR1 MNHEY and CDR2 SVGEGT. The CDR3 length is 12 residues. V shed 6 bases and J 8 bases; nucleotides not matched to a gene: 5. This chain's CDR3 is CASRSGGLGYTF. CDR3 DNA sequence: TGTGCCAGCAGATCAGGGGGCCTCGGCTACACCTTC.

This clonotype has only one observation. This could be a read error, since a much larger clone is one nucleotide away. This sequence joins TRBV20-1 and TRBJ2-1; TRBD2 might be the D (6 bases). V lost 4 bases, J lost 0 bases, and 7 bases lay in between. Germline V lookup: CDR1 DFQATT, CDR2 SNEGSKA (reference sequence). The CDR3 covers 13 residues. CDR3 sequence reads: CSANGGSYNEQFF. CDR3 DNA sequence: TGCAGTGCTAACGGGGGCTCCTACAATGAGCAGTTCTTC.

This chain uses TRBV20-1 with TRBJ1-5; 12 nucleotides match TRBD1. CDR3 length: 14 residues. Trimming at V came to 6 bases and at J to 4 bases, leaving 4 bases not matched to a gene. Looked up from germline, CDR1 is DFQATT and CDR2 is SNEGSKA (reference sequence). This CDR3 reads CSAWDRGQNQPQHF. The CDR3 region has the DNA TGCAGTGCATGGGACAGGGGGCAAAATCAGCCCCAGCATTTT.

The chain recombines TRBV11-2 with TRBJ1-2; 8 bases fit TRBD1. Germline lookup yields CDR1 SGHAT and CDR2 FQNNGV. The V segment lost 5 bases and the J segment 7 bases; nucleotides outside the gene matches: 9. The CDR3 extends over 14 amino acids. As DNA, the CDR3 is TGTGCCAGCAGCACAGGACAGGGTGTTATTGGCTACACCTTC. It specifies CASSTGQGVIGYTF.

V is TRBV6-5 and J is TRBJ1-2, with 9 bases that match TRBD1. This CDR3 has 14 residues. Germline CDR1 is MNHEY and CDR2 is SVGAGI. The V and J ends lost 7 bases and 6 bases, in that order; junction bases with no gene match: 9. The CDR3 loop is CASNGQGKDDGYTF. CDR3 nucleotides: TGTGCCAGCAACGGACAGGGGAAGGATGATGGCTACACCTTC.